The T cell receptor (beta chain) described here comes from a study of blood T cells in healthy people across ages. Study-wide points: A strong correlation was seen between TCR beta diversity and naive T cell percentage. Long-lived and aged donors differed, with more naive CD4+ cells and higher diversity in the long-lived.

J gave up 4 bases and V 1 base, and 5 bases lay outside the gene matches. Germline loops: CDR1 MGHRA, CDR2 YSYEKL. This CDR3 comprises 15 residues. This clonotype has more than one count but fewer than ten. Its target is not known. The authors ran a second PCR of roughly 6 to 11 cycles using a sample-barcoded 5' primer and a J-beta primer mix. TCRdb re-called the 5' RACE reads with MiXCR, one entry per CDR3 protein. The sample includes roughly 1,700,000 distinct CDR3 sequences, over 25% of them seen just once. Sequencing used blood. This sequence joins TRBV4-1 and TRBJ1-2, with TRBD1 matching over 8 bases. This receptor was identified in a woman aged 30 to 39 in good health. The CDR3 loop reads CASSQGVGQAYGYTF. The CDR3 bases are TGCGCCAGCAGCCAAGGGGTGGGACAGGCCTATGGCTACACCTTC.